The 3 T cell receptor beta chains reported below all come from one sample, sequenced in a study of CD8+ T cells in alopecia areata (dated by TCRdb to the late 2010s). The method behind the library was the immunoSEQ multiplex PCR assay. To provide template for TCR sequencing, every sample had RNA extracted and reverse transcribed into cDNA. In its TCRdb copy, this immuneACCESS table keeps in-frame sequences only and misses some clones. Where compared with another copy, unresolved V genes explain less than half of these, and the others have no known cause. The sample includes roughly 120,000 clones, with roughly two fifths observed a single time. The biggest ten clones account for 3% to 3.5% of the sample. Sample: CD4+ T cells sorted from blood. The source of these receptors is a human donor with alopecia areata.

The gene calls are TRBV29-1 and TRBJ2-1; weak D call: TRBD2 (6 bases). Germline CDR1 is SQVTM and CDR2 is ANQGSEA. V lost 8 bases and J 6 bases, leaving 20 bases between the germline ends. This CDR3 comprises 14 residues. The DNA for the CDR3 is TGCAGCCACCTGGGACGAGGAGGGCTCAATGAGCAGTTCTTC. Residues: CSHLGRGGLNEQFF.

This clone was observed a few times. V and J are TRBV5-1 and TRBJ2-3; weak D call: TRBD2 (7 bases). Trimming shortened V by 0 bases and J by 6 bases, and 11 bases separated the two germline ends. Looked up from germline, CDR1 is SGHRS and CDR2 is YFSETQ. The CDR3 spans 14 residues. CDR3 in amino acids: CASSLVAGADTQYF. Here the CDR3 DNA reads TGCGCCAGCAGCTTGGTGGCGGGGGCTGATACGCAGTATTTT.

The chain has TRBV10-3 and TRBJ1-2, with 7 positions matching TRBD1. Per germline, CDR1 ENHRY and CDR2 SYGVKD. The CDR3 is 18 residues long. V lost 6 bases, J lost 3 bases, and 19 bases stayed unmatched. The CDR3 DNA reads TGTGCCATCAGCGCCCCGGCCCGGGACAGACCTTCCCACTATGGCTACACCTTC. Translation: CAISAPARDRPSHYGYTF.